These 3 T cell receptor beta chains originate from one sample sequenced in a study of blood T cell repertoires in COVID-19. Here immunoSEQ multiplex PCR was the method, and the copy in TCRdb shows in-frame clones only, minus some. The data show a few hundred thousand clones, with 84% seen just once and about 3.4% held by the top ten. Sample: PBMCs or T cells enriched from blood (not recorded which). The receptor set was obtained from a man between 50 and 59 years old who had recovered from COVID-19.

This chain joins TRBV5-4 and TRBJ2-7, with D unclear. The germline V and J ends were trimmed by 2 bases and 5 bases, with 14 bases remaining between them. This CDR3 comprises 14 residues. Germline values: CDR1 SGHNT, CDR2 YYREEE (reference sequence). CDR3 nucleotides: TGTGCCAGCAGCTTTTCGGATAGCCTTAACGAGCAGTACTTC. Translation: CASSFSDSLNEQYF.

V and J are TRBV5-6 and TRBJ1-4; D may be TRBD1 (5 bases). The CDR3 is made up of 12 amino acids. CDR1 and CDR2 from the germline V gene are SGHDT and YYEEEE. V lost 4 bases and J lost 10, with 11 bases in between. The CDR3 nucleotides read TGTGCCAGCAGCGGGGGACTTGGAAAACTGTTTTTT. Encoded protein: CASSGGLGKLFF.

The CDR3 sequence is CASSSSGLPRYF. CDR3 sequence (DNA): TGTGCCAGCAGTTCGTCGGGACTCCCAAGGTACTTC. The chain uses TRBV12-3 or TRBV12-4 and TRBJ2-7; the D gene is possibly TRBD2 (6 bases). This CDR3 comprises 12 residues. V lost 4 bases to trimming and J lost 12 bases, with 16 bases between them.